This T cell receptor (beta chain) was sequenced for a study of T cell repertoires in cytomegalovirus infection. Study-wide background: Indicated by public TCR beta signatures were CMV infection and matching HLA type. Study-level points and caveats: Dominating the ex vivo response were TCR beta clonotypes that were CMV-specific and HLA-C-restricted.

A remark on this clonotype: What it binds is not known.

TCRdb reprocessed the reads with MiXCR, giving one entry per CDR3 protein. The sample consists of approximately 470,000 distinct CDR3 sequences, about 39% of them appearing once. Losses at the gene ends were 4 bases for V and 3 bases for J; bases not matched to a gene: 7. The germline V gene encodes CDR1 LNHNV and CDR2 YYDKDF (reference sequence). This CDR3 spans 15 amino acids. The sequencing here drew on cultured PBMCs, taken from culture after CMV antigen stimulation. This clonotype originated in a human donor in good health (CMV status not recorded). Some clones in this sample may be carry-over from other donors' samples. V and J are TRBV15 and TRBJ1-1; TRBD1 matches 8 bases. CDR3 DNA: TGTGCCACCAGCACCATGACAGGGGATGACACTGAAGCTTTCTTT. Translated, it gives CATSTMTGDDTEAFF.